This entry lists 24 T cell receptor beta chains sequenced from one sample in a study of CD8+ T cells in alopecia areata. As the sequencing template, cDNA was produced by extracting RNA and reverse transcribing it. Some clones are missing from TCRdb's copy, which holds only in-frame ones; the method was immunoSEQ multiplex PCR. The sample holds some 190,000 clones, about 60% seen once. As for treatment: oral pan-JAK inhibitor, 5-10 mg twice daily. Sequencing used CD4+ T cells sorted from blood, obtained at week 4, from a patient treated with tofacitinib. The receptors were sampled from a human donor with alopecia areata.

This chain uses TRBV10-3 with TRBJ2-6; 7 bases map to TRBD2. The J segment lost 4 bases and the V segment lost 7 bases, leaving 10 bases of the junction unmatched. The length of the CDR3 is 16 residues. Germline CDR1 ENHRY, CDR2 SYGVKD. The CDR3 spells CAITQDTGGGANVLTF. In DNA form, the CDR3 reads TGTGCCATCACCCAGGACACGGGAGGAGGGGCCAACGTCCTGACTTTC.

In this sample, this clone turned up once. The chain has TRBV10-3 and TRBJ2-3; D ambiguous. The germline V and J ends were trimmed by 0 bases and 11 bases, with 9 bases remaining between them. The CDR3 loop spans 12 amino acids. From germline, CDR1 is ENHRY and CDR2 SYGVKD. The CDR3 loop reads CAISESGLLQYF. In DNA form, the CDR3 reads TGTGCCATCAGTGAGTCAGGGCTGTTGCAGTATTTT.

The rearrangement uses TRBV5-1 and TRBJ2-5; D remains ambiguous. The V and J ends lost 1 base and 1 base respectively, with 8 bases between them. Germline V CDR1 and CDR2: SGHRS, YFSETQ. This CDR3 comprises 14 residues. CDR3 amino acids: CASSLSGFQETQYF. The CDR3 DNA follows: TGCGCCAGCAGCTTGAGTGGATTCCAAGAGACCCAGTACTTC.

This chain uses TRBV7-2 with TRBJ2-5; D is unclear. Germline V gene sequence: CDR1 SGHTA, CDR2 FQGNSA. Trimming left V 5 bases short and J 5 bases short, with 12 bases between. The CDR3 has 13 residues. The CDR3: CASSQGFGETQYF. Written as DNA, the CDR3 is TGTGCCAGCAGCCAAGGGTTCGGGGAGACCCAGTACTTC.

The chain carries TRBV29-1 and TRBJ2-7; a possible D gene is TRBD1 (6 bases). This CDR3 is built from 12 residues. Germline values: CDR1 SQVTM, CDR2 ANQGSEA. Trimming cost V 6 bases and J 2 bases, with 11 bases left between them. The CDR3 is CSVLTGTYEQYF. For the CDR3, the DNA is TGCAGCGTCCTGACAGGTACCTACGAGCAGTACTTC.

The J gene is TRBJ1-2, the V gene TRBV29-1; TRBD1 is a possible D gene (6 bases). Trimming shortened V by 3 bases and J by 8 bases, and 19 bases separated the two germline ends. Germline values: CDR1 SQVTM, CDR2 ANQGSEA. The CDR3 runs 14 residues. DNA of the CDR3: TGCAGCGTTGAGACAGGCTCGCGAGTGGGAGGCTACACCTTC. Protein sequence: CSVETGSRVGGYTF.

This clone was seen only a few times. The chain links TRBV29-1 to TRBJ2-7; D call uncertain. CDR1 and CDR2 from the germline V gene are SQVTM and ANQGSEA. The CDR3 covers 13 residues. The ends were cut back, 4 bases at V and 4 bases at J, with 14 bases in the middle. The CDR3 protein is CSVGLGGQYEQYF. The CDR3, as DNA: TGCAGCGTTGGATTGGGTGGTCAATACGAGCAGTACTTC.

In nucleotides, the CDR3 is TGTGCCAGCAGCTTAGACCTCCCGACCGGGGAGCTGTTTTTT. Translated: CASSLDLPTGELFF. The chain carries TRBV7-7 and TRBJ2-2; D is uncertain. Germline CDR1 reads SSHAT; CDR2 reads FNYEAQ (reference sequence). Trimming removed 1 base at V and 5 bases at J, with 8 bases between. The CDR3 covers 14 residues.

The chain uses TRBV28 and TRBJ2-5; a possible D gene is TRBD1 (5 bases). CDR1 is MDHEN, CDR2 SYDVKM, per germline. The CDR3 is 12 amino acids. Trimming cost V 10 bases and J 7 bases, with 16 bases left between them. CDR3: CATWGRKRTQYF. For the CDR3, the DNA is TGTGCCACCTGGGGCAGAAAAAGGACCCAGTACTTC.

The rearrangement links TRBV5-1 to TRBJ1-2; weak D call: TRBD1 (5 bases). Germline values: CDR1 SGHRS, CDR2 YFSETQ. V lost 4 bases and J 4 bases, leaving 11 bases between the germline ends. The CDR3 runs to 13 residues. CDR3 DNA sequence: TGCGCCAGCAGCCAGGGACGGAGCTATGGCTACACCTTC. This codes for CASSQGRSYGYTF.

The chain couples TRBV25-1 to TRBJ1-2; 9 bases align to TRBD1. In germline, CDR1 is MGHDK, CDR2 SYGVNS. The CDR3 covers 14 residues. With 4 bases clipped from V and 3 bases from J, the junction kept 3 bases outside the gene matches. CDR3 in amino acids: CASSVWTGDYGYTF. In DNA form, the CDR3 reads TGTGCCAGCAGTGTATGGACAGGGGACTATGGCTACACCTTC.

The CDR3 DNA is TGTGCCTGGACCCAGTACAGGGGAAACACCGGGGAGCTGTTTTTT. It codes for CAWTQYRGNTGELFF. The V call is TRBV30, the J call TRBJ2-2; TRBD1 aligns across 7 bases. J gave up 2 bases and V 4 bases, and 7 bases lay outside the gene matches. This CDR3 is built from 15 residues. Germline V CDR1 and CDR2: GTSNPN, SVGIG (reference sequence).

This chain links TRBV10-3 with TRBJ1-2; D gene uncertain. This CDR3 comprises 12 residues. The V gene lost 0 bases and the J gene lost 7 bases, with 6 bases spanning the gap. Germline V gene data show CDR1 as ENHRY and CDR2 as SYGVKD. The CDR3 DNA sequence: TGTGCCATCAGTGAGTCAGGAAGTGGCTACACCTTC. It translates to CAISESGSGYTF.

This clone was seen only a few times. The rearrangement uses TRBV7-2 and TRBJ1-2, with TRBD1 matching over 8 bases. Germline V gene lookup returns CDR1 SGHTA and CDR2 FQGNSA. CDR3 length equals 16 residues. After removal of 0 bases from V and 3 bases from J, the junction contained 6 bases not matched to a gene. The DNA for the CDR3 is TGTGCCAGCAGCTTAGCGAGGACAGGGAGGGACTATGGCTACACCTTC. It yields the protein CASSLARTGRDYGYTF. The full variable domain, rest sourced from reference TRBV7-2 and TRBJ1-2, is GAGVSQSPSNKVTEKGKDVELRCDPISGHTALYWYRQSLGQGLEFLIYFQGNSAPDKSGLPSDRFSAERTGGSVSTLTIQRTQQEDSAVYLCASSLARTGRDYGYTFGSGTRLTVV.

The chain is built from TRBV19 and TRBJ2-3; 9 nucleotides line up with TRBD2. The germline V gene encodes CDR1 LNHDA and CDR2 SQIVND (reference sequence). The CDR3 is 16 residues long. V lost 3 bases, J lost 6 bases, and 10 bases stayed unmatched. CDR3: CASSILSSGRMDTQYF. The CDR3 bases are TGTGCCAGTAGTATTCTCTCAAGCGGGAGGATGGATACGCAGTATTTT.

This chain uses TRBV20-1 with TRBJ2-5; D remains ambiguous. CDR1 is DFQATT, CDR2 SNEGSKA, per germline (reference sequence). The CDR3 has 11 residues. V was cut by 7 bases and J by 3 bases, with 9 bases left in between. CDR3 residues: CSVALEETQYF. The CDR3 DNA reads as TGCAGTGTCGCTCTAGAAGAGACCCAGTACTTC.

The V and J genes are TRBV5-1 and TRBJ2-4, with 9 bases identical to TRBD1. CDR3 length: 15 amino acids. With 4 bases clipped from V and 2 bases from J, the junction kept 4 bases outside the gene matches. Per the germline V gene, CDR1 is SGHRS and CDR2 is YFSETQ. The CDR3 here is CASSGGTGSKNIQYF. CDR3 bases: TGCGCCAGCAGCGGAGGGACAGGGTCCAAAAACATTCAGTACTTC. Supplemented by reference TRBV5-1 and TRBJ2-4, the full variable domain reads KAGVTQTPRYLIKTRGQQVTLSCSPISGHRSVSWYQQTPGQGLQFLFEYFSETQRNKGNFPGRFSGRQFSNSRSEMNVSTLELGDSALYLCASSGGTGSKNIQYFGAGTRLSVL.

This clone came up once. CDR3 DNA: TGCAGCGTTCTCGATGGATTAGCGGGCGATGAGCAGTTCTTC. This encodes CSVLDGLAGDEQFF. This sequence joins TRBV29-1 and TRBJ2-1, with 7 bases fitting TRBD2. Germline CDR1 SQVTM, CDR2 ANQGSEA. The V gene end was trimmed by 5 bases and the J gene end by 8 bases; junction bases not matched to a gene: 12. The CDR3 consists of 14 residues.

This rearrangement joins TRBV11-2 to TRBJ2-5, with D possibly TRBD1 on 6 matching bases. CDR3 length: 14 amino acids. The germline gives CDR1 SGHAT, CDR2 FQNNGV. V lost 5 bases and J lost 2, with 12 bases in between. CDR3 sequence (DNA): TGTGCCAGCAGCCCGAGGACAGTACAAGAGACCCAGTACTTC. Translated: CASSPRTVQETQYF.

This chain joins TRBV5-8 and TRBJ2-1; the match to TRBD1 covers 11 bases. V lost 4 bases, J lost 9 bases, and 9 bases stayed unmatched. The CDR3 runs 15 residues. Per the germline V gene, CDR1 is SGHTS and CDR2 is YDEGEE. CDR3 protein: CASSRRTGGSTEQFF. DNA for the CDR3: TGTGCCAGCAGCAGAAGGACAGGGGGCTCGACTGAGCAGTTCTTC. Complete variable domain (other parts from reference TRBV5-8 and TRBJ2-1): EAGVTQSPTHLIKTRGQQATLRCSPISGHTSVYWYQQALGLGLQFLLWYDEGEERNRGNFPPRFSGRQFPNYSSELNVNALELEDSALYLCASSRRTGGSTEQFFGPGTRLTVL.

J is TRBJ2-7 and V is TRBV30; D is undetermined. This CDR3 contains 16 residues. From germline, CDR1 is GTSNPN and CDR2 SVGIG (reference sequence). Trimming took 1 base from V and 3 from J, leaving 19 bases between them. CDR3 region: CAWSAPAVGRHYEQYF. CDR3 sequence (DNA): TGTGCCTGGAGTGCCCCAGCCGTGGGCAGACACTACGAGCAGTACTTC.

The V gene is TRBV10-3, the J gene TRBJ2-6; tentatively, D is TRBD1 or TRBD2 (5 bases each). The CDR3 spans 19 residues. Germline loops: CDR1 ENHRY, CDR2 SYGVKD. V gave up 2 bases and J gave up 4 bases, with 21 bases separating them. The CDR3 spells CAISEISRGALPGANVLTF. CDR3 in DNA: TGTGCCATCAGTGAGATTAGCCGAGGGGCTTTGCCCGGGGCCAACGTCCTGACTTTC.

The gene calls are TRBV5-1 and TRBJ1-3, with 8 bases fitting TRBD1. CDR3 length: 14 residues. Looked up from germline, CDR1 is SGHRS and CDR2 is YFSETQ. The V and J ends lost 3 bases and 4 bases, in that order; junction bases with no gene match: 3. The CDR3 spells CASSWTGSGNTIYF. The CDR3 nucleotides are TGCGCCAGCAGCTGGACAGGGTCAGGAAACACCATATATTTT.

The rearrangement uses TRBV30 and TRBJ1-1; the match to TRBD1 covers 8 bases. Germline assignment: CDR1 GTSNPN and CDR2 SVGIG (reference sequence). The V segment lost 4 bases and the J segment 6 bases; nucleotides outside the gene matches: 4. There are 12 residues in the CDR3. The CDR3 reads CAWNRGASEAFF. The CDR3 nucleotides are TGTGCCTGGAACAGGGGGGCCTCTGAAGCTTTCTTT.